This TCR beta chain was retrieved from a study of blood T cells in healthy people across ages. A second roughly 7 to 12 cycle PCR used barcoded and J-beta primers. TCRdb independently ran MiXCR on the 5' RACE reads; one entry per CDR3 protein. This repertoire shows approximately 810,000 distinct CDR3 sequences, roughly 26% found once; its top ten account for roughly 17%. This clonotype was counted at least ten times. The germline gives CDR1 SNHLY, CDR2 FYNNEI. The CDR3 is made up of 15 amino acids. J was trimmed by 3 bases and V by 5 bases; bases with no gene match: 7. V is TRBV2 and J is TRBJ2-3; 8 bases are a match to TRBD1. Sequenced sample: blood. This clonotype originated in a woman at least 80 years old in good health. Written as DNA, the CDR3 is TGTGCCAGCAGTAACCGGGACAGGAGGACAGATACGCAGTATTTT. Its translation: CASSNRDRRTDTQYF.